The 15 T cell receptor beta chains below all came from one sample that was sequenced in a study of blood T cell repertoires in COVID-19. The table came from immunoSEQ multiplex PCR; TCRdb's copy has only in-frame clones and leaves some out. The sample yields 95,000 to 110,000 clones, 90% to 95% seen once. Source material: peripheral blood. All receptors derive from a human donor in a cohort sampled during active COVID-19.

The J gene is TRBJ2-3, the V gene TRBV7-9; D unresolved. Germline V lookup: CDR1 SEHNR, CDR2 FQNEAQ (reference sequence). Trimming took off 3 bases at V and 2 bases at J, with 9 bases between the two ends. There are 14 residues in the CDR3. The CDR3 region is CASSFDSITDTQYF. The CDR3 bases are TGTGCCAGCAGCTTTGACTCGATCACAGATACGCAGTATTTT. The whole variable domain, remainder taken from reference TRBV7-9 and TRBJ2-3, is DTGVSQNPRHKITKRGQNVTFRCDPISEHNRLYWYRQTLGQGPEFLTYFQNEAQLEKSRLLSDRFSAERPKGSFSTLEIQRTEQGDSAMYLCASSFDSITDTQYFGPGTRLTVL.

This chain uses TRBV28 with TRBJ2-3, with 13 bases lining up with TRBD2. From germline, CDR1 is MDHEN and CDR2 SYDVKM. This CDR3 is 16 amino acids long. V lost 5 bases and J lost 7; bases outside the gene matches: 9. CDR3 in amino acids: CASSPPLAGGANTQYF. CDR3 nucleotides: TGTGCCAGCAGTCCCCCACTAGCGGGAGGGGCAAATACGCAGTATTTT.

The chain joins TRBV2 to TRBJ2-2; TRBD2 matches 8 bases. Germline V gives CDR1 SNHLY, CDR2 FYNNEI. This CDR3 is built from 16 residues. Losses at the gene ends were 2 bases for V and 4 bases for J; bases not matched to a gene: 6. The CDR3 DNA sequence: TGTGCCAGCAGTGAACACGGGAGGGGCACCACCGGGGAGCTGTTTTTT. Translated: CASSEHGRGTTGELFF.

The chain links TRBV27 to TRBJ2-7, with a possible D match to TRBD1 (6 bases). Germline V CDR1 and CDR2: MNHEY, SMNVEV (reference sequence). The CDR3 is made up of 13 amino acids. V was shortened by 5 bases and J by 2 bases, with 10 bases between the two germline ends. The CDR3 spells CASSPQGPYEQYF. The CDR3 nucleotides read TGTGCCAGCAGTCCACAGGGACCCTACGAGCAGTACTTC.

This chain connects TRBV5-5 to TRBJ2-5; TRBD1 matches at 10 bases. Per germline, CDR1 SGHKS and CDR2 YYEKEE (reference sequence). This CDR3 has 16 residues. V shed 1 base and J 2 bases; nucleotides not matched to a gene: 5. The CDR3 reads CASSLWGQGLQETQYF. DNA for the CDR3: TGTGCCAGCAGCTTGTGGGGACAGGGGCTGCAAGAGACCCAGTACTTC.

The chain couples TRBV18 to TRBJ2-2; 10 bases are a match to TRBD1. J was trimmed by 4 bases and V by 2 bases; bases with no gene match: 10. Germline V gene data show CDR1 as KGHSH and CDR2 as LQKENI. This CDR3 is 18 amino acids long. The CDR3 is CASSPRADRGHITGELFF. CDR3 bases: TGTGCCAGCTCACCAAGAGCAGACAGGGGGCACATCACCGGGGAGCTGTTTTTT.

The chain combines TRBV30 with TRBJ2-7, with a tentative D call TRBD2 (6 bases). CDR1 GTSNPN and CDR2 SVGIG come from the germline V gene (reference sequence). The V end lost 1 base, the J end lost 3 bases, and 13 bases lay between the germline ends. The CDR3 totals 14 residues. CDR3 nucleotide sequence: TGTGCCTGGAGTGGCGGAGGGTTCCTCTACGAGCAGTACTTC. Translation: CAWSGGGFLYEQYF.

This rearrangement joins TRBV6-5 to TRBJ2-5, with D possibly being TRBD1 (6 bases). CDR3 size: 14 residues. V lost 8 bases and J 5 bases, leaving 18 bases between the germline ends. From germline, CDR1 is MNHEY and CDR2 SVGAGI. CDR3 region: CASGNRDTWETQYF. CDR3 in DNA: TGTGCCAGCGGTAACCGGGACACGTGGGAGACCCAGTACTTC.

V gene TRBV18 combines with J gene TRBJ1-2; perhaps TRBD1 as D (5 bases). V dropped 1 base and J dropped 7 bases, with 13 bases sitting between them. CDR3 length: 14 residues. The V gene's germline CDR1 is KGHSH and CDR2 LQKENI. The CDR3 is CASSPRAGFGGYTF. In DNA, the CDR3 is TGTGCCAGCTCACCACGGGCAGGGTTTGGTGGCTACACCTTC. Combining the CDR3 with reference TRBV18 and TRBJ1-2 gives the whole variable domain NAGVMQNPRHLVRRRGQEARLRCSPMKGHSHVYWYRQLPEEGLKFMVYLQKENIIDESGMPKERFSAEFPKEGPSILRIQQVVRGDSAAYFCASSPRAGFGGYTFGSGTRLTVV.

This chain links TRBV6-5 with TRBJ1-1, with D possibly matching TRBD1 (5 bases). Trimming stripped 6 bases from V and 1 base from J, with 15 bases between. CDR3 size: 15 residues. Germline CDR1 is MNHEY and CDR2 is SVGAGI. The chain's CDR3 is CASRPLLGGNTEAFF. The CDR3, as DNA: TGTGCCAGCAGACCCCTTCTCGGGGGGAACACTGAAGCTTTCTTT.

The V and J genes are TRBV30 and TRBJ2-7; no clear D. Germline CDR1 GTSNPN, CDR2 SVGIG (reference sequence). The CDR3 spans 15 residues. Trimming stripped 3 bases from V and 0 bases from J, with 15 bases between. CDR3 nucleotide sequence: TGTGCCTGGAGCGGTCGGGTTACGAGCTCCTACGAGCAGTACTTC. Its protein is CAWSGRVTSSYEQYF.

This clone was detected once. The V gene is TRBV7-9, the J gene TRBJ1-5, with unresolved D. In germline, CDR1 is SEHNR, CDR2 FQNEAQ (reference sequence). CDR3 length: 18 residues. The V end was cut by 2 bases, the J end by 5 bases, with 22 bases between. Here the CDR3 DNA reads TGTGCCAGCAGCTTATTTGGGCCCTCACAGATGGGCCATCAGCCCCAGCATTTT. Protein product: CASSLFGPSQMGHQPQHF.

This chain uses TRBV7-9 with TRBJ2-3; 12 nucleotides align to TRBD2. This CDR3 spans 17 amino acids. Germline-derived CDR1 and CDR2 are SEHNR and FQNEAQ (reference sequence). The trim removed 5 bases at V and 5 bases at J, leaving 11 bases unmatched. As DNA, the CDR3 is TGTGCCAGCAGCCTCGGAACTAGCGGGAGGAAAGTAGATACGCAGTATTTT. This translates into CASSLGTSGRKVDTQYF. The full variable domain, its missing parts supplied by reference TRBV7-9 and TRBJ2-3, is DTGVSQNPRHKITKRGQNVTFRCDPISEHNRLYWYRQTLGQGPEFLTYFQNEAQLEKSRLLSDRFSAERPKGSFSTLEIQRTEQGDSAMYLCASSLGTSGRKVDTQYFGPGTRLTVL.

The V call is TRBV5-6, the J call TRBJ1-2; 7 bases line up with TRBD1. The J segment lost 4 bases and the V segment lost 6 bases, leaving 9 bases of the junction unmatched. Germline V gene lookup returns CDR1 SGHDT and CDR2 YYEEEE. The CDR3 length is 14 residues. CDR3 in amino acids: CASTTRGAVYGYTF. CDR3 sequence (DNA): TGTGCCAGCACCACCAGGGGGGCGGTCTATGGCTACACCTTC.

The chain uses TRBV9 and TRBJ2-1; D may be TRBD2 (5 bases). The V gene lost 4 bases and the J gene lost 3 bases, with 8 bases spanning the gap. The CDR3 has 13 residues. Germline V CDR1 and CDR2: SGDLS, YYNGEE. The CDR3 nucleotides read TGTGCCAGCAGCCCCCGGGACTACAATGAGCAGTTCTTC. This encodes CASSPRDYNEQFF.